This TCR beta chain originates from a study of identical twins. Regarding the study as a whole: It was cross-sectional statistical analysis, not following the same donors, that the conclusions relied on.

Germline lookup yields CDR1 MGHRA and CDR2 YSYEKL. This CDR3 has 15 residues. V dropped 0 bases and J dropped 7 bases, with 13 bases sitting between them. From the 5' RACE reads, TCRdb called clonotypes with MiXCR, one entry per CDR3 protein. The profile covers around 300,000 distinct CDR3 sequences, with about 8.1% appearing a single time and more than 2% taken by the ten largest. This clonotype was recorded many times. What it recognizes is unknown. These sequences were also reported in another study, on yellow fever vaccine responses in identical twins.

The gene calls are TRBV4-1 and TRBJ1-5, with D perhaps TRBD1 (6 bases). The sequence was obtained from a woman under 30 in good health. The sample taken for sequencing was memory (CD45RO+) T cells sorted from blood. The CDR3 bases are TGCGCCAGCAGCCAAGAGCCGAAGGGGGGGCAGCCCCAGCATTTT. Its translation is CASSQEPKGGQPQHF.